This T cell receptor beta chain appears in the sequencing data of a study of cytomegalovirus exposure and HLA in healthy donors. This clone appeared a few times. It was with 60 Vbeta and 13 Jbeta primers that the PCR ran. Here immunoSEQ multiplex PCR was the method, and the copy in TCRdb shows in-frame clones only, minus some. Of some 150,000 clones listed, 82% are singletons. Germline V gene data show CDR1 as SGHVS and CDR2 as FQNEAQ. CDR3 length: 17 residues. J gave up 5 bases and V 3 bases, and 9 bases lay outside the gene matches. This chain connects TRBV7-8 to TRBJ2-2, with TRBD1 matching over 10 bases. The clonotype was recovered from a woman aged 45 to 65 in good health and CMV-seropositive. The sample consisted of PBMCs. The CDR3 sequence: CASSFGLGQGQTGELFF. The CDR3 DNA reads TGTGCCAGCAGCTTCGGTCTGGGACAGGGGCAGACCGGGGAGCTGTTTTTT.